This T cell receptor (beta chain) is from a study of blood T cells in healthy people across ages. Broader study findings: Age showed a roughly linear inverse relationship with TCR beta diversity per million T cells.

Isolating PBMCs gave at least 6 million of these cells per sample. Per sample, no less than 5.5 micrograms of total RNA were extracted. On this clonotype: The target antigen is unknown.

Together with a sample-barcoded 5' primer, a J-beta primer mix was included in a second PCR lasting about 6 to 11 cycles. A template-switch adaptor that had 12 random nucleotides put a tag on each cDNA molecule. Each CDR3 protein is one row after TCRdb ran MiXCR on the 5' RACE reads. The table lists about 1.4 million distinct CDR3 sequences, approximately 59% of them singletons. CDR3 size: 13 residues. Trimming cost V 5 bases and J 2 bases, with 6 bases left between them. In germline, CDR1 is MNHNY, CDR2 SVGAGI (reference sequence). The sample consisted of blood. The TCR sequence derives from a man aged 18 to 29 in good health. The V call is TRBV6-6, the J call TRBJ2-2; D not resolved. CDR3 nucleotide sequence: TGTGCCAGCAGTCCTCACAACACCGGGGAGCTGTTTTTT. Its translation is CASSPHNTGELFF.